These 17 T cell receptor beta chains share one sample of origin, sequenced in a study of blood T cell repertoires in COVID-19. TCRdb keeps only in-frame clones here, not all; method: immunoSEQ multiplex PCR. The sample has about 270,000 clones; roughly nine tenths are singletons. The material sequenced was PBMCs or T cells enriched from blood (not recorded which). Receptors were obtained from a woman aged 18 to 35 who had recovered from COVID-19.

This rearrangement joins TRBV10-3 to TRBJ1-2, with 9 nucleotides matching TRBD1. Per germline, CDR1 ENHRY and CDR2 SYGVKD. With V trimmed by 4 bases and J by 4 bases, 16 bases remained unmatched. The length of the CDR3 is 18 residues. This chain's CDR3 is CAISVSLGSGQGGYGYTF. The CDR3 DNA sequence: TGTGCCATCAGTGTATCACTCGGGTCGGGACAGGGTGGCTATGGCTACACCTTC.

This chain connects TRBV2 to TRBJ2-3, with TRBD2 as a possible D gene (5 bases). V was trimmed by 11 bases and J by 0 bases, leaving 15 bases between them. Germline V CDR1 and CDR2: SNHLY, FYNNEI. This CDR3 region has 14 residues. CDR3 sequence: CASQRRASTDTQYF. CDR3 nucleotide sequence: TGTGCCTCCCAGAGGCGGGCTAGCACAGATACGCAGTATTTT.

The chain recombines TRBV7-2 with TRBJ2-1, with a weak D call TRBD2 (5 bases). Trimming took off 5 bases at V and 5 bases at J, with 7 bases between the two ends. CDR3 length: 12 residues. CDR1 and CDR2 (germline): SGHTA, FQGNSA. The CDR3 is CASSKTNNEQFF. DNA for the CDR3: TGTGCCAGCAGCAAGACTAACAATGAGCAGTTCTTC.

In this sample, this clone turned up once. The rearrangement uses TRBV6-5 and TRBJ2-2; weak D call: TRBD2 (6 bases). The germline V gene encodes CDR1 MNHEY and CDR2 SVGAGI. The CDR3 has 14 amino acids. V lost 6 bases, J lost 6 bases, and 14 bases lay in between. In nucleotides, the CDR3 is TGTGCCAGCAGCAGGGCGGGAATCGCCGGGGAGCTGTTTTTT. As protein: CASSRAGIAGELFF.

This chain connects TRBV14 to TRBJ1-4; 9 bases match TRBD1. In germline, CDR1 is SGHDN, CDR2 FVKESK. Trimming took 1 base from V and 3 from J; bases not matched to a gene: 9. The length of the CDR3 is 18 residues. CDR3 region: CASSQAGQGTGANEKLFF. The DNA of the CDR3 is TGTGCCAGCAGCCAAGCCGGACAGGGGACGGGAGCTAATGAAAAACTGTTTTTT.

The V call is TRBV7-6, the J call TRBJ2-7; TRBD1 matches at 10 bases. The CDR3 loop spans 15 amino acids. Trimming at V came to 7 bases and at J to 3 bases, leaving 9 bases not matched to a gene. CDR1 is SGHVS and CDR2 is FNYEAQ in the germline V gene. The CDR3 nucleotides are TGTGCCAGCACCGAAGCCGGGACAGGGGTCTACGAGCAGTACTTC. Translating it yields CASTEAGTGVYEQYF.

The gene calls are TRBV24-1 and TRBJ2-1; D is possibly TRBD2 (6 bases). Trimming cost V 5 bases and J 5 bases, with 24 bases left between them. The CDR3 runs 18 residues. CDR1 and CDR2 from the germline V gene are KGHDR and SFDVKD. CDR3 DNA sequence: TGTGCCACCAGTGGGGAGGATAGAATGGGGGTAAGGGACAATGAGCAGTTCTTC. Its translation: CATSGEDRMGVRDNEQFF.

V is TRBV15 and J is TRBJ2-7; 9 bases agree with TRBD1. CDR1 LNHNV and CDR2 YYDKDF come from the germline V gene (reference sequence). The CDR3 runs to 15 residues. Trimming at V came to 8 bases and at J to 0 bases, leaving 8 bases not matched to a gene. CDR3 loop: CATAKNRGRSYEQYF. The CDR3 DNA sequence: TGTGCCACCGCAAAAAACAGGGGGCGCTCCTACGAGCAGTACTTC.

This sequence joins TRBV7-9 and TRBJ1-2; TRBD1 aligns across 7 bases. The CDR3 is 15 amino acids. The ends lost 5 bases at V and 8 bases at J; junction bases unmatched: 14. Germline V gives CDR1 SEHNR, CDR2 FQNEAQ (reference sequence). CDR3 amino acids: CASSANVAQGDGYTF. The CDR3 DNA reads TGTGCCAGCAGCGCAAATGTGGCGCAGGGGGACGGCTACACCTTC.

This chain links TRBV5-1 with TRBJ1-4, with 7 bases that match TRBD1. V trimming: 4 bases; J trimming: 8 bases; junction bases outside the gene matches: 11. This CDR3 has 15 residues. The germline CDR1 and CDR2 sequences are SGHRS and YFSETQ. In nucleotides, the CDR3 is TGCGCCAGCAGCCCAGTACAGGGGCAAGGAGAAAAACTGTTTTTT. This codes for CASSPVQGQGEKLFF.

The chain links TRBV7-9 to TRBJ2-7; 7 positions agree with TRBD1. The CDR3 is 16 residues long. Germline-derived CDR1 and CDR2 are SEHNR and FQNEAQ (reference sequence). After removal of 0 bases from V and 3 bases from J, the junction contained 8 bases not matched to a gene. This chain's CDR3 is CASSLAGMTGFYEQYF. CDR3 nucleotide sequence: TGTGCCAGCAGCTTAGCAGGGATGACAGGGTTCTACGAGCAGTACTTC.

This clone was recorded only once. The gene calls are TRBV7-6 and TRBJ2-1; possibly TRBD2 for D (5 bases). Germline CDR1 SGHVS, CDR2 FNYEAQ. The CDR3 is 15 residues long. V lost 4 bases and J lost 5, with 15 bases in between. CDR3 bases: TGTGCCAGCAGCTCCCCCGGACTGGGTAACAATGAGCAGTTCTTC. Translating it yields CASSSPGLGNNEQFF. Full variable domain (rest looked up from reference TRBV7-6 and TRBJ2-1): GAGVSQSPRYKVTKRGQDVALRCDPISGHVSLYWYRQALGQGPEFLTYFNYEAQQDKSGLPNDRFSAERPEGSISTLTIQRTEQRDSAMYRCASSSPGLGNNEQFFGPGTRLTVL.

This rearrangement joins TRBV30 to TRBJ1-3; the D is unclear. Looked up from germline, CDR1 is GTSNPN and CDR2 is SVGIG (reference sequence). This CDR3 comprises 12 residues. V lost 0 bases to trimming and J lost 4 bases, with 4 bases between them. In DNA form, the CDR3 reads TGTGCCTGGAGTGTACTAGGAAACACCATATATTTT. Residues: CAWSVLGNTIYF.

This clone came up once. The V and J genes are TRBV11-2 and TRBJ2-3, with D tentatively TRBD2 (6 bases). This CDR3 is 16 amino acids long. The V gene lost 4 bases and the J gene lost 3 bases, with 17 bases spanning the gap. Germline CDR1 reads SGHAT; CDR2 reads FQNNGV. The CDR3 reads CASSSETLAGTDTQYF. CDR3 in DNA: TGTGCCAGCAGCTCCGAGACACTCGCGGGGACAGATACGCAGTATTTT. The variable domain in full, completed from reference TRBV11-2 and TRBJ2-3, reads EAGVAQSPRYKIIEKRQSVAFWCNPISGHATLYWYQQILGQGPKLLIQFQNNGVVDDSQLPKDRFSAERLKGVDSTLKIQPAKLEDSAVYLCASSSETLAGTDTQYFGPGTRLTVL.

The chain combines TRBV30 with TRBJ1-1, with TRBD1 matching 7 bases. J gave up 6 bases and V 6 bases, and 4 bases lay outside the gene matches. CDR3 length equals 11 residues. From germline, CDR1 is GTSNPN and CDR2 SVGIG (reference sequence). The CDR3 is CACHRGAEAFF. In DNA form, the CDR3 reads TGTGCCTGCCACAGGGGCGCTGAAGCTTTCTTT.

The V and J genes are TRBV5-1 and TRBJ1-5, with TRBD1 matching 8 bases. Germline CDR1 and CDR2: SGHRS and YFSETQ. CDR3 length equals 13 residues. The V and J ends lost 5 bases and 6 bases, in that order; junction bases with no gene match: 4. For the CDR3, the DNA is TGCGCCAGCAGTGACAGGGGCGGTCAGCCCCAGCATTTT. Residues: CASSDRGGQPQHF.

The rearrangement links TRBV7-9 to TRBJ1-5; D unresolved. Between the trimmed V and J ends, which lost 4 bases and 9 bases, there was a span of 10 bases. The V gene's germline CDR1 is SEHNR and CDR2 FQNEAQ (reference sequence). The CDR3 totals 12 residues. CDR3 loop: CASSSPFGPQHF. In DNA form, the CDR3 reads TGTGCCAGCAGCTCCCCATTCGGGCCCCAGCATTTT.